These 6 T cell receptor beta chains originate from one sample sequenced in a study of cytomegalovirus exposure and HLA in healthy donors. The protocol was immunoSEQ multiplex PCR, while the TCRdb copy is restricted to in-frame clones and leaves out a portion. The sample consists of approximately 170,000 clones, around 85% of them appearing once. Material: PBMCs. These receptors were obtained from a man aged 18-30 years in good health and CMV-seropositive.

This sequence joins TRBV7-9 and TRBJ2-7; tentatively, D is TRBD2 (6 bases). This CDR3 region has 13 residues. V was shortened by 3 bases and J by 2 bases, with 8 bases between the two germline ends. Germline V gene lookup returns CDR1 SEHNR and CDR2 FQNEAQ (reference sequence). CDR3 nucleotide sequence: TGTGCCAGCAGCTTGGGGGGACCCTACGAGCAGTACTTC. Protein sequence: CASSLGGPYEQYF.

The chain is built from TRBV4-1 and TRBJ2-3; TRBD2 matches 11 bases. V shed 4 bases, J shed 4 bases, and the junction held 13 bases outside the gene matches. The CDR3 totals 18 residues. CDR1 and CDR2 from the germline V gene are MGHRA and YSYEKL. As DNA, the CDR3 is TGCGCCAGCAGCCGCAGCGGACTAGCGGGCGGAGGAGCAGATACGCAGTATTTT. Translation: CASSRSGLAGGGADTQYF.

The chain is built from TRBV28 and TRBJ2-7, with 8 bases identical to TRBD2. Germline V gives CDR1 MDHEN, CDR2 SYDVKM. V dropped 8 bases and J dropped 3; count of bases not matched to a gene: 6. This CDR3 region has 13 residues. Here the CDR3 DNA reads TGTGCCAGCGACGGGGGGGGGTACTACGAGCAGTACTTC. Translated: CASDGGGYYEQYF. Full variable domain (missing parts from reference TRBV28 and TRBJ2-7): DVKVTQSSRYLVKRTGEKVFLECVQDMDHENMFWYRQDPGLGLRLIYFSYDVKMKEKGDIPEGYSVSREKKERFSLILESASTNQTSMYLCASDGGGYYEQYFGPGTRLTVT.

The chain has TRBV28 and TRBJ2-2, with 7 nucleotides matching TRBD2. This CDR3 has 17 amino acids. Trimming removed 7 bases from V and 0 bases from J; junction bases left unmatched: 11. Germline V CDR1 and CDR2: MDHEN, SYDVKM. The CDR3 DNA reads TGTGCCAGCAATCCATATAGCGGGCGCCCGAACACCGGGGAGCTGTTTTTT. Translation: CASNPYSGRPNTGELFF.

The genes are TRBV6-7 and TRBJ1-5; D is undetermined. TRBV6-7 is labeled an ORF, and its function is uncertain. The CDR3 runs 15 residues. Trimming left V 0 bases short and J 1 base short, with 7 bases between. The CDR3 region has the DNA TGTGCCAGCAGTTACTCGCGCGGGAGCAATCAGCCCCAGCATTTT. It specifies CASSYSRGSNQPQHF.

The chain employs TRBV7-6 and TRBJ1-1, with TRBD1 as a possible D gene (6 bases). Germline CDR1 and CDR2: SGHVS and FNYEAQ. Trimming shortened V by 1 base and J by 1 base, and 13 bases separated the two germline ends. CDR3 length: 16 residues. CDR3 residues: CASSLGTGLENTEAFF. The CDR3 DNA sequence: TGTGCCAGCAGCTTAGGTACAGGGCTCGAGAACACTGAAGCTTTCTTT.